A single TCR beta chain is shown here with its context. What it binds is not known. Regarding treatment: approximately 11-day PBMC culture with coronavirus spike peptide pools or control peptides (ViraFEST assay). The unexposed donor gave CD4+ T cells before the COVID-19 pandemic (2011-2018). CDR1 and CDR2 from the germline V gene are SGHRS and YFSETQ. This CDR3 contains 15 residues. V gave up 2 bases and J gave up 7 bases; unmatched junction bases: 6. Sequenced with the Oncomine TCR Beta short-read assay was DNA taken from cultured CD4+ T cells. From CD4+ T cells that had been cultured, genomic DNA was extracted. In TCRdb, the PCR reads were re-called with MiXCR into one record per CDR3 protein. Among roughly 9,000 distinct CDR3 sequences listed, under 55% were seen once. The data originate from a study of vaccination and CD4 T cells after COVID-19. Turning to the study itself: A CEFX pool, an HIV-1 Nef pool, or no peptide went to control cultures.

The chain has TRBV5-1 and TRBJ2-1; 10 nucleotides agree with TRBD2. This receptor was obtained from a human donor in good health. Sequences were obtained from CD4+ T cells from blood, cultured in vitro. The CDR3 sequence is CASSFGAGGLNEQFF. CDR3 in DNA: TGCGCCAGCAGCTTTGGAGCGGGAGGGCTTAATGAGCAGTTCTTC. Variable domain in full (rest from reference TRBV5-1 and TRBJ2-1): KAGVTQTPRYLIKTRGQQVTLSCSPISGHRSVSWYQQTPGQGLQFLFEYFSETQRNKGNFPGRFSGRQFSNSRSEMNVSTLELGDSALYLCASSFGAGGLNEQFFGPGTRLTVL.